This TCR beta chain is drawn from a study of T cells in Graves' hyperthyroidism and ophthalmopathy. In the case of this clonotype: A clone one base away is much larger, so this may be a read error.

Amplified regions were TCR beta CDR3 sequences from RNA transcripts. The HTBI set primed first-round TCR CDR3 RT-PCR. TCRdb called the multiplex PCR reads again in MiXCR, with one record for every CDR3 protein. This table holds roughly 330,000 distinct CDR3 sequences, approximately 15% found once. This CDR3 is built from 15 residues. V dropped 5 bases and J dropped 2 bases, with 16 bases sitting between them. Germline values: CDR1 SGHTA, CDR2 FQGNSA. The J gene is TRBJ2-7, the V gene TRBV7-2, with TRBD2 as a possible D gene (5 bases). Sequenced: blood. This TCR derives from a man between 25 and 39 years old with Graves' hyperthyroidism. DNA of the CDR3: TGTGCCAGCAGCCCCGTGGGGAGCGGCCCCTACGAGCAGTACTTC. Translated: CASSPVGSGPYEQYF.